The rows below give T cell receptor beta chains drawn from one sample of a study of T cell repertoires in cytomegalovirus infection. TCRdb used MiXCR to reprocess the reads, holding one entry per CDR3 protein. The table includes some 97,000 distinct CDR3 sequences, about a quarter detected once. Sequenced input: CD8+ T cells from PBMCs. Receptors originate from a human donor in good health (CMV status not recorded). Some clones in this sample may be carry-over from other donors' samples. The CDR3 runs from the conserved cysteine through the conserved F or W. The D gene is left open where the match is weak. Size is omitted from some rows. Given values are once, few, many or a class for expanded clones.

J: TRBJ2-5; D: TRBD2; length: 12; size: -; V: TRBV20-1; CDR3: CSVGGRGETQYF; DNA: TGCAGTGTGGGCGGGAGGGGGGAGACCCAGTACTTC
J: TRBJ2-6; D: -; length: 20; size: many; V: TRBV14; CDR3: CASSQAVWETGSSGANVLTF; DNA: TGTGCCAGCAGCCAAGCGGTCTGGGAGACAGGCAGCTCTGGGGCCAACGTCCTGACTTTC
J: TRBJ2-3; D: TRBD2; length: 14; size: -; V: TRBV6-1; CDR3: CASTLGGATDTQYF; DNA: TGTGCCAGCACCCTCGGGGGGGCCACAGATACGCAGTATTTT
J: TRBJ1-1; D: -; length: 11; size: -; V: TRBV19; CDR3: CASSTLGGAFF; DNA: TGTGCCAGTAGTACCCTCGGTGGAGCTTTCTTT
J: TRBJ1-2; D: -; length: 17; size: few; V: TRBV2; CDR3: CASSDLLSGRTNYGYTF; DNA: TGTGCCAGCAGTGACCTCCTTAGCGGTCGGACTAACTATGGCTACACCTTC
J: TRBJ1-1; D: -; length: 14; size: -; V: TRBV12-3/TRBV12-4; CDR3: CASTKGGAGTEAFF; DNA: TGTGCCAGCACCAAGGGGGGGGCCGGCACTGAAGCTTTCTTT
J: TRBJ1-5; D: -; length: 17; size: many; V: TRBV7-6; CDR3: CASSLAGRGSRNQPQHF; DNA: TGTGCCAGCAGCTTAGCGGGTCGGGGTTCTAGAAATCAGCCCCAGCATTTT
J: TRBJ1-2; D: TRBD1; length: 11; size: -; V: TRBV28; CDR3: CATGDSYGYTF; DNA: TGTGCCACAGGGGACAGCTATGGCTACACCTTC
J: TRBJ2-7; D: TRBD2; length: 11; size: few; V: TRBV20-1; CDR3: CSALAGDEQYF; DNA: TGCAGTGCACTAGCGGGAGACGAGCAGTACTTC
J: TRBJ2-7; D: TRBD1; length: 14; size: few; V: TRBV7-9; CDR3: CASSLYTGGYEQYF; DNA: TGTGCCAGCAGCTTATACACAGGGGGCTACGAGCAGTACTTC
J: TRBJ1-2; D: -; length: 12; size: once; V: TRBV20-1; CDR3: CSARVLDYGYTF; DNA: TGCAGTGCTAGAGTTCTCGACTATGGCTACACCTTC
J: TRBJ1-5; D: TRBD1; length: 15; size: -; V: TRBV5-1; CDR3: CASSLEGQGNQPQHF; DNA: TGCGCCAGCAGCTTGGAGGGACAGGGCAATCAGCCCCAGCATTTT
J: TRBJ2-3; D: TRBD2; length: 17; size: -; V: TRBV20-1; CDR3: CSARDRMTSGRRNTQCF; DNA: TGCAGTGCTAGAGACCGAATGACTAGCGGGAGAAGGAATACGCAGTGTTTT
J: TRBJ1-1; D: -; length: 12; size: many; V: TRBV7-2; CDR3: CASSSGWTEAFF; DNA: TGTGCCAGCAGCTCTGGATGGACTGAAGCTTTCTTT
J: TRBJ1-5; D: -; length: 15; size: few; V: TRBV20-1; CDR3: CSARDRGASNQPQHF; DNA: TGCAGTGCTAGAGATCGGGGGGCAAGCAATCAGCCCCAGCATTTT
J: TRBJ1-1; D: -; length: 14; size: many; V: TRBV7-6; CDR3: CASSLGPGNTEAFF; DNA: TGTGCCAGCAGCTTAGGTCCCGGGAACACTGAAGCTTTCTTT
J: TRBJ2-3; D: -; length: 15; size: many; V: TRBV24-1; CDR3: CATSDSHGATDTQYF; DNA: TGTGCCACCAGTGATTCACACGGGGCGACAGATACGCAGTATTTT
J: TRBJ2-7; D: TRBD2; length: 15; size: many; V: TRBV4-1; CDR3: CASSQESGSSYEQYF; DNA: TGCGCCAGCAGCCAAGAAAGCGGGAGCTCCTACGAGCAGTACTTC
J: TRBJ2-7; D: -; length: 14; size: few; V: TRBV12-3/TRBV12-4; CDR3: CASSSTESSYEQYF; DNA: TGTGCCAGCAGTTCAACAGAAAGCTCCTACGAGCAGTACTTC
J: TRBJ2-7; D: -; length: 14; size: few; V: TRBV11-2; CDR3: CASSRTDRSWEQYF; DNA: TGTGCCAGCAGCCGAACAGACAGGTCGTGGGAGCAGTACTTC
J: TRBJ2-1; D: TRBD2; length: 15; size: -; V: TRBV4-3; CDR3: CASSQSSGSFNEQFF; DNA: TGCGCCAGCAGCCAATCTAGCGGGAGTTTTAATGAGCAGTTCTTC
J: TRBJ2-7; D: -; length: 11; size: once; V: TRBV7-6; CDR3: CASSHTYEQYF; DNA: TGTGCCAGCAGCCATACCTACGAGCAGTACTTC
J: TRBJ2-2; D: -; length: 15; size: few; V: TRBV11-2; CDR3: CASSLAGANTGELFF; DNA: TGTGCCAGCAGCTTAGCCGGGGCGAACACCGGGGAGCTGTTTTTT
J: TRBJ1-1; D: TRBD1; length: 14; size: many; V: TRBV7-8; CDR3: CASSLGPGGTEAFF; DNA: TGTGCCAGCAGCTTAGGTCCAGGGGGCACTGAAGCTTTCTTT
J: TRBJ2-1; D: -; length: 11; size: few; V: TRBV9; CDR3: CASSVAGEQFF; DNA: TGTGCCAGCAGCGTTGCGGGAGAGCAGTTCTTC
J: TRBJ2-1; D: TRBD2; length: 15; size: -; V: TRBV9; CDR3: CASSVDGTTNNEQFF; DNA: TGTGCCAGCAGCGTAGATGGGACTACCAACAATGAGCAGTTCTTC
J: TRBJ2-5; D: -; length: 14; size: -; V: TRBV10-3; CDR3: CAISDSGGKETQYF; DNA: TGTGCCATCAGTGACTCTGGGGGTAAAGAGACCCAGTACTTC
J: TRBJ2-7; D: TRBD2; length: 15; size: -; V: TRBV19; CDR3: CASSIDSGNDYEQYF; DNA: TGTGCCAGTAGTATAGATAGCGGGAACGACTACGAGCAGTACTTC
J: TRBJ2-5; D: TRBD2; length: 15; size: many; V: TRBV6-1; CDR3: CASSGLAGGPETQYF; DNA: TGTGCCAGCAGTGGACTAGCGGGAGGGCCAGAGACCCAGTACTTC
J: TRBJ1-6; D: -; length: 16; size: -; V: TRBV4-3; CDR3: CASSQVPGVGYSPLHF; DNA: TGCGCCAGCAGCCAAGTTCCGGGGGTTGGTTATTCACCCCTCCACTTT
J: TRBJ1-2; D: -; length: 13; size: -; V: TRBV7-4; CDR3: CASSWTGFNGYTF; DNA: TGTGCCAGCAGCTGGACCGGTTTTAATGGCTACACCTTC
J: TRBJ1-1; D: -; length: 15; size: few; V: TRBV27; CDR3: CASTSRGGLNTEAFF; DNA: TGTGCCAGCACTTCCCGGGGGGGATTAAACACTGAAGCTTTCTTT
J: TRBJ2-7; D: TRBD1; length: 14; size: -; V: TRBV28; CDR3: CASSFQGQGYEQYF; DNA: TGTGCCAGCAGTTTTCAGGGACAGGGGTACGAGCAGTACTTC
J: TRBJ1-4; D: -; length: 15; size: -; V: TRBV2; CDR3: CASSVQDQINEKLFF; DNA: TGTGCCAGCAGTGTACAGGATCAGATTAATGAAAAACTGTTTTTT
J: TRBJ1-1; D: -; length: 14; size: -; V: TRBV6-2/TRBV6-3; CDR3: CASFSGFDRDPAFF; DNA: TGTGCCAGCTTCAGTGGGTTTGACCGAGACCCGGCTTTCTTT
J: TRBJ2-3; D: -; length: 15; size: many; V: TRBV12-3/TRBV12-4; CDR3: CASSLAADSTDTQYF; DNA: TGTGCCAGCAGTTTGGCAGCGGATAGCACAGATACGCAGTATTTT
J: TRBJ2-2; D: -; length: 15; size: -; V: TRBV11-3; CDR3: CASSLRGSDTGELFF; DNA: TGTGCCAGCAGCTTAAGGGGATCTGACACCGGGGAGCTGTTTTTT
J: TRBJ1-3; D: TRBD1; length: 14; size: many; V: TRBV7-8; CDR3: CASSLAQGGNTIYF; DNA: TGTGCCAGCAGCTTAGCACAGGGGGGAAACACCATATATTTT
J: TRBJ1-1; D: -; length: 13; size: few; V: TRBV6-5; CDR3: CASSYSMNTEAFF; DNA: TGTGCCAGCAGTTACTCGATGAACACTGAAGCTTTCTTT
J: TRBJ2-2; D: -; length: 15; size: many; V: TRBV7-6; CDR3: CASSLGTVATGELFF; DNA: TGTGCCAGCAGCCTAGGGACGGTTGCCACCGGGGAGCTGTTTTTT
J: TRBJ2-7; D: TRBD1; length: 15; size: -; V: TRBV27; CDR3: CASSSTGGRFYEQYF; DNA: TGTGCCAGCAGTTCGACAGGGGGTCGGTTCTACGAGCAGTACTTC
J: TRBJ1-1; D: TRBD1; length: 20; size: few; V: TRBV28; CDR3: CASSLSPTLMEFRGDTEAFF; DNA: TGTGCCAGCAGTTTAAGTCCCACCTTGATGGAGTTCAGGGGGGACACTGAAGCTTTCTTT
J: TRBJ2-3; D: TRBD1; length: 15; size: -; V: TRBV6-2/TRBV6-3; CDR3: CASSGLTGGADTQYF; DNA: TGTGCCAGCAGTGGACTGACAGGGGGCGCAGATACGCAGTATTTT
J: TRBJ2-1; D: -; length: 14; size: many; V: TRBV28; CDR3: CASSPNLQGNEQFF; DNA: TGTGCCAGCAGTCCGAATTTACAGGGCAATGAGCAGTTCTTC
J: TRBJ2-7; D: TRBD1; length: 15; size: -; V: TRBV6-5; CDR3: CASSSGTGSQGEQYF; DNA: TGTGCCAGCAGCTCCGGGACAGGGTCCCAGGGCGAGCAGTACTTC
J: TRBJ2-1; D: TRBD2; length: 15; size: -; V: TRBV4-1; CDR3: CASSQREGGEGEQFF; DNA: TGCGCCAGCAGCCAGCGGGAGGGGGGGGAAGGGGAGCAGTTCTTC
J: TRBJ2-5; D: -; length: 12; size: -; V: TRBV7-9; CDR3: CASRGVQETQYF; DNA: TGTGCCAGCAGGGGGGTTCAAGAGACCCAGTACTTC
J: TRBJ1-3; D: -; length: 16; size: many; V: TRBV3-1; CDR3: CASSHATGGNGNTIYF; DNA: TGTGCCAGCAGCCACGCAACCGGAGGGAACGGAAACACCATATATTTT
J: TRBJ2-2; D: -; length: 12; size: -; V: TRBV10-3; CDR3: CAIMGGPGELFF; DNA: TGTGCCATCATGGGGGGCCCCGGGGAGCTGTTTTTT
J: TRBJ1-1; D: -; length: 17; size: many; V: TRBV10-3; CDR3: CAISESGGQGANTEAFF; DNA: TGTGCCATCAGTGAGTCCGGTGGGCAGGGCGCGAACACTGAAGCTTTCTTT
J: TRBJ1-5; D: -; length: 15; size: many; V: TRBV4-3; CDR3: CASSQDRVVNQPQHF; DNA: TGCGCCAGCAGCCAAGATCGCGTAGTCAATCAGCCCCAGCATTTT
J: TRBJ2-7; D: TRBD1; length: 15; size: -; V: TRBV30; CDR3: CACTGTGGILYEQYF; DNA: TGTGCCTGCACCGGGACAGGGGGCATTCTGTACGAGCAGTACTTC
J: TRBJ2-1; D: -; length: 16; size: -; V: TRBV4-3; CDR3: CASSQDSVSSYNEQFF; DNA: TGCGCCAGCAGCCAAGATAGTGTGAGCTCCTACAATGAGCAGTTCTTC
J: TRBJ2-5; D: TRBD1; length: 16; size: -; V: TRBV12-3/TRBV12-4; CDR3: CASSSPGTGGGKTQYF; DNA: TGTGCCAGCAGTTCACCCGGGACAGGGGGCGGTAAGACCCAGTACTTC
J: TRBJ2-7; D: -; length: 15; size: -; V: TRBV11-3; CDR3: CASSYWAGTYNEQYF; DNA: TGTGCCAGCAGCTATTGGGCGGGAACCTACAATGAGCAGTACTTC
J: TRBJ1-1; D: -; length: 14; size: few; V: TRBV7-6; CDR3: CASSFKQGGTEAFF; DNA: TGTGCCAGCAGCTTTAAACAGGGTGGCACTGAAGCTTTCTTT
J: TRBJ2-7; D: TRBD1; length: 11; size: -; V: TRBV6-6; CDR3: CASKGADEQYF; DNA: TGTGCCAGCAAGGGGGCCGACGAGCAGTACTTC
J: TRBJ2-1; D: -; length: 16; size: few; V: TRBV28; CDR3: CASSSPGSSSYNEQFF; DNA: TGTGCCAGCAGTTCTCCCGGCTCGAGCTCCTACAATGAGCAGTTCTTC
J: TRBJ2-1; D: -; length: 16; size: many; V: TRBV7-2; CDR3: CASSLRTPGGFDEQFF; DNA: TGTGCCAGCAGCTTGCGGACCCCGGGTGGGTTCGATGAGCAGTTCTTC